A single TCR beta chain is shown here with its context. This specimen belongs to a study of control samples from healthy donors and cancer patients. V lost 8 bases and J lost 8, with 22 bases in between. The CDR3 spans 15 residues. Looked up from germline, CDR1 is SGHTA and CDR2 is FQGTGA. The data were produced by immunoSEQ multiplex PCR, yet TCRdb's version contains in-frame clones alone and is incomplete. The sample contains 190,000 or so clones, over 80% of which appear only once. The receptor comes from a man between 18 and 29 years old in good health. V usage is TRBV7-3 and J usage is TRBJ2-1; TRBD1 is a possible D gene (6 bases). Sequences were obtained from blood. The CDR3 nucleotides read TGTGCCAGCCGGACAGCGGCTAACTCACGGGATGAGCAGTTCTTC. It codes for CASRTAANSRDEQFF.